Reported below is one T cell receptor beta chain. What it binds is unknown. All of the donors resided in Nashville, Tennessee, and each was a Caucasian adult. The data originate from a study of shared clonotypes between healthy human individuals. The repertoire was sequenced with immunoSEQ multiplex PCR; TCRdb's copy has only in-frame clones and lacks some. Of millions of clones listed, approximately 93% are singletons. Overall study findings and caveats: A handful of donors showed sharing of 4.5% to 6% of naive CD4 clonotypes. Naive subsets tended to show greater estimated richness than memory subsets.

The sample comprised naive CD4+ T cells from PBMCs. Stated subset: CD45RA+ positively selected. This TCR was sampled from a man between 18 and 29 years old in good health. Some clones in this sample may be carry-over from other donors' samples.

The CDR3 region is CAWEGSTDTQYF. The CDR3 DNA is TGTGCCTGGGAAGGGAGCACAGATACGCAGTATTTT. The chain has TRBV30 and TRBJ2-3; D not certain. Trimming removed 5 bases at V and 0 bases at J, with 6 bases between. The germline CDR1 and CDR2 sequences are GTSNPN and SVGIG (reference sequence). The CDR3 consists of 12 residues.